This T cell receptor (beta chain) was obtained from a study of T cells in narcolepsy (dated by TCRdb to 2017 to 2018). Study-wide context: Healthy control donors were enrolled in the study alongside patients who had narcolepsy type 1 or type 2 (NT1, NT2). The study sought autoreactive T cells targeting hypocretin neuron self-antigens (hypocretin, TRIB2) in narcolepsy patients, using TCR Vbeta sequencing to track clonotypes in blood and CSF.

The method behind the library was the immunoSEQ multiplex PCR assay. As stored in TCRdb, this immuneACCESS dataset retains in-frame rearrangements with V and J assigned. A fraction of the clones does not appear; measured against another copy, unresolved V genes explain less than half of the discrepancy, and the remainder lacks a known reason. Recorded for this sample are some 35,000 clones; more than 75% of them occurred a single time. The ten largest clonotypes hold 2.5% of the sample. Memory CD4+ T cells were sorted ex vivo from peripheral blood of narcolepsy patients and healthy controls for TCR Vbeta sequencing. The full study reports these points: Plots that compared CSF and blood CD4+ T cell clonotypes from the same patient highlighted HCRT-specific and TRIB2-specific autoreactive clonotypes. Certain blood memory CD4+ repertoires from patients and controls had no sequences that matched autoreactive T cell clones. Numbers of sequenced blood memory CD4+ clonotypes were comparable, averaging approximately 40,000 in patients and some 33,000 in controls. Autoreactive clonotypes were reported to be detected serially in the blood of the same patients and of different patients, but not in the blood of healthy controls.

As regards this clone: There is no known antigen for this receptor. Per-nucleotide qualities are absent, and no much larger clonotype sits a single base away.

The TCR originated in a human donor with narcolepsy. Sequencing used CD45RA- memory CD4+ T cells from PBMCs. The cell subset or site label on this specimen signifies: memory T cells sorted ex vivo from peripheral blood.

The CDR3 loop reads CASSVLAGGLNEQFF. The DNA sequence is TGTGCCAGCAGCGTCCTAGCGGGGGGGCTCAATGAGCAGTTCTTC. The V and J genes are TRBV9 and TRBJ2-1; 12 central bases correspond to TRBD2. From V the trimming removes 2 bases and from J it removes 6 bases, while the gene matches leave 3 bases of the junction unaccounted for. The CDR3 covers 15 residues, taking in both the cysteine and the phenylalanine. Left in the record is the CDR3 DNA by itself, 45 bases read in frame from the first base. Reading the germline V gene gives CDR1 SGDLS and CDR2 YYNGEE.